The source of this T cell receptor (beta chain) is a study of blood T cell repertoires in COVID-19. Study details: Researchers got acute and convalescent COVID-19 samples from the United States, Italy and Spain.

Two negative PCRs, clearance, or symptom resolution characterized the recovered Cohort 3 donors. As originally analysed: Estimation of nucleated cell counts was performed using reference gene primer amplification. Libraries were prepared by immunoSEQ multiplex PCR; TCRdb keeps only in-frame clonotypes and omits some of them. The V and J calls and clone size come from that table; D and trimming were worked out from the DNA. The sample lists about 370,000 clones, 80% to 90% seen once, with about 1% in the top ten. Sequences were obtained from PBMCs or T cells enriched from blood (not recorded which). This clonotype originated in a man aged 18 to 30 who had recovered from COVID-19.

CDR3 coding DNA: TGTGCCAGCAGGACCTTTGGGGGCGCGGGAGCTTTCTTT. Protein product: CASRTFGGAGAFF. V gene TRBV2 combines with J gene TRBJ1-1; D might be TRBD1 (6 bases). The CDR3 has 13 residues. Trimming stripped 6 bases from V and 10 bases from J, with 18 bases between. Germline-derived CDR1 and CDR2 are SNHLY and FYNNEI.